This TCR beta chain emerged from a study of blood T cell repertoires in COVID-19. Study in general: Sites across the United States, Italy and Spain contributed samples from acute and convalescent COVID-19.

Method: immunoSEQ multiplex PCR; TCRdb's copy keeps in-frame clones and lacks some. The sample has over 45,000 clones, about 70% seen once; the top ten hold roughly 18%. The V gene end was trimmed by 0 bases and the J gene end by 5 bases; junction bases not matched to a gene: 12. There are 17 residues in the CDR3. CDR1 is SGHRS and CDR2 is YFSETQ in the germline V gene. The sequencing input was peripheral blood. This clonotype was sampled from a woman between 50 and 59 years old with active or convalescent COVID-19. The chain has TRBV5-1 and TRBJ2-3; 7 bases align to TRBD2. This CDR3 reads CASSLGGGSPRGDTQYF. The CDR3 nucleotides are TGCGCCAGCAGCTTGGGAGGCGGGAGCCCCCGGGGAGATACGCAGTATTTT.